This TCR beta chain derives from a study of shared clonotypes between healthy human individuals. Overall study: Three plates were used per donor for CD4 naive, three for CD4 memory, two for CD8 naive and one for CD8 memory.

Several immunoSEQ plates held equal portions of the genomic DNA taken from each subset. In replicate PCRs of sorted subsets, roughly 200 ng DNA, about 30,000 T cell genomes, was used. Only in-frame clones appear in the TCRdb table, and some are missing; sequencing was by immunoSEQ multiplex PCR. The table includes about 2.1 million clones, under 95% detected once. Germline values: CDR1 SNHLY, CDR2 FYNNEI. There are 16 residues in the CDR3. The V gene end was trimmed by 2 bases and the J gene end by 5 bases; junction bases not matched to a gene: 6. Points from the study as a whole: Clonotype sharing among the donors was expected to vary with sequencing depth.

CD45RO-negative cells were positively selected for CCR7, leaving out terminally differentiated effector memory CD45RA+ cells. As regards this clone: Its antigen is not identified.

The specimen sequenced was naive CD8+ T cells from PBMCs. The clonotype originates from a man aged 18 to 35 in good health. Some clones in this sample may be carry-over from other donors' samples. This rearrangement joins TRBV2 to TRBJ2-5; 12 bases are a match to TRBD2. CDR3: CASSELAGGRWETQYF. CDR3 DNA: TGTGCCAGCAGTGAACTAGCGGGAGGGAGGTGGGAGACCCAGTACTTC.